These T cell receptor beta chains were read from a single sample in a study of T cell responses to AZD1222 COVID-19 vaccine. This table comes from immunoSEQ multiplex PCR, and its TCRdb copy is limited to in-frame clones, with some not included. The table includes about 83,000 clones, roughly 88% detected once. Sequenced material: peripheral blood, taken on day 0 of AZD1222 vaccination. The receptors come from an adult in good health. The CDR3 runs from the conserved cysteine through the conserved F or W. Fields, in order: D gene, V gene, J gene, CDR3 protein. The D gene is left open where the match is weak.

>TRBD1|TRBV11-3|TRBJ2-7
CASSLASGGYEQYF
>TRBD1|TRBV29-1|TRBJ2-2
CSTAGTGFTGELFF
>TRBD2|TRBV5-5|TRBJ2-5
CASSPGLAEQETQYF
>.|TRBV28|TRBJ1-2
CASSDGGRSYGYTF
>.|TRBV18|TRBJ2-5
CASSPARYGTQYF
>.|TRBV10-3|TRBJ1-1
CAISPTVDEAFF
>TRBD2|TRBV29-1|TRBJ2-2
CSVEGEDQLAGATGELFF
>.|TRBV5-1|TRBJ2-5
CASSQGLESETQYF
>TRBD2|TRBV7-2|TRBJ2-1
CASGSGLAVYNEQFF
>TRBD2|TRBV6-5|TRBJ2-1
CASSTSGGFYNEQFF
>TRBD2|TRBV18|TRBJ2-3
CASSRDYTDTQYF
>.|TRBV5-1|TRBJ1-4
CASSSSRGARSNEKLFF
>TRBD1|TRBV29-1|TRBJ1-1
CSVQGDRGGGEAFF
>TRBD1|TRBV15|TRBJ2-7
CATSLSGQGTYEQYF
>.|TRBV5-1|TRBJ2-1
CASSLPGYDEQFF
>.|TRBV19|TRBJ1-1
CASSIRVTVVTEAFF
>TRBD2|TRBV18|TRBJ2-5
CASSPSGLAGETQYF
>.|TRBV28|TRBJ2-5
CASSLGDRPKETQYF
>TRBD2|TRBV6-4|TRBJ2-5
CASSSVAGGQETQYF
>.|TRBV28|TRBJ1-5
CASSERTGNQPQHF
>TRBD1|TRBV4-2|TRBJ1-5
CASSQSTGEDQPQHF
>.|TRBV27|TRBJ2-2
CASARRVTGELFF
>.|TRBV11-2|TRBJ1-6
CASSSGGVGNSPLHF
>.|TRBV6-1|TRBJ1-2
CASSEAGRGRDYGYTF
>TRBD2|TRBV6-2/TRBV6-3|TRBJ2-3
CASSSLLAPHTQYF
>.|TRBV7-8|TRBJ2-2
CASSPAARDLRGTGELFF
>.|TRBV9|TRBJ2-5
CASSVGAGRDKGTQYF
>.|TRBV24-1|TRBJ2-3
CATSSRAEGTDTQYF
>.|TRBV27|TRBJ2-7
CASSAGASYEQYF
>.|TRBV2|TRBJ1-2
CASSVRGMGGYTF
>.|TRBV7-2|TRBJ2-3
CASSLASLGGGTDTQYF
>.|TRBV21-1|TRBJ1-5
CASSKAEAGQEAQPQHF
>.|TRBV6-1|TRBJ1-1
CASREGLGAGAWGTEAFF
>.|TRBV5-4|TRBJ1-4
CASSTGSTNEKLFF
>TRBD2|TRBV7-9|TRBJ2-7
CASSSAGDREQYF
>.|TRBV20-1|TRBJ1-2
CSTGTRAGYTF
>TRBD1|TRBV28|TRBJ1-1
CASSLTGMNTEAFF
>TRBD2|TRBV28|TRBJ2-5
CASRDPAGGRETQYF
>.|TRBV15|TRBJ2-7
CATSREIQGGYEQYF
>.|TRBV30|TRBJ1-6
CAWSPLGGGGSPLHF
>.|TRBV2|TRBJ2-5
CASSEGSETQYF
>.|TRBV2|TRBJ1-1
CASSIRTVNTEAFF
>TRBD1|TRBV27|TRBJ2-7
CASSLQGTGTGRYEQYF
>TRBD2|TRBV6-5|TRBJ2-1
CASSYSHPGLGDEQFF
>.|TRBV7-6|TRBJ1-2
CASSRTLNYGYTF
>TRBD2|TRBV7-6|TRBJ2-1
CASRSTLAGGPDEQFF
>.|TRBV10-3|TRBJ2-2
CAISEGPNTGELFF
>.|TRBV5-1|TRBJ2-3
CASSQNTDTQYF
>.|TRBV29-1|TRBJ1-4
CSVAGVVGEKLFF
>TRBD1|TRBV5-1|TRBJ2-1
CASSFSGLTGSDNEQFF
>.|TRBV3-1/TRBV3-2|TRBJ1-6
CASSHTQGTHNSPLHF
>.|TRBV19|TRBJ1-5
CASTTRGQPQHF
>.|TRBV3-1/TRBV3-2|TRBJ1-1
CASSGAQAEAFF
>TRBD2|TRBV4-2|TRBJ2-3
CASSRQRGISTDTQYF
>.|TRBV5-6|TRBJ2-3
CASSAYSTDTQYF